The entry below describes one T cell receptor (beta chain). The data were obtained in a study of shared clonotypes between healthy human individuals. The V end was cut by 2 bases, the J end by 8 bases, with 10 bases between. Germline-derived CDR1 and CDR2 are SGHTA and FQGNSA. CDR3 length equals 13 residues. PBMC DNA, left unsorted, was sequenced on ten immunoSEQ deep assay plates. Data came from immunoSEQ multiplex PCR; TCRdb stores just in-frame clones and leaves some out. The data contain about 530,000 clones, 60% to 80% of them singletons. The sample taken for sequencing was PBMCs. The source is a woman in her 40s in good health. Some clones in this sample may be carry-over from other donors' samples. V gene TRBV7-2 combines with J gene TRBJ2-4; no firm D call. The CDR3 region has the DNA TGTGCCAGCAGCTTATCTGGGATAGACATTCAGTACTTC. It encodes CASSLSGIDIQYF.